The 9 T cell receptor beta chains in this list originate from one sample, sequenced in a study of CD8+ T cells in alopecia areata. Sequencing used cDNA as its template, made by extracting RNA and reverse transcribing it. Some clones are missing from TCRdb's copy, which holds only in-frame ones; the method was immunoSEQ multiplex PCR. Altogether approximately 110,000 clones were found in the sample, and no singletons occur. The source material was lesional skin. Receptors were obtained from a C3H/HeJ mouse with alopecia areata. The mouse line has the MHC haplotype H2-k.

As to this clone: The listed genes are named as in mouse. The CDR3 loop is CAWRPTPGHPSNERLFF. The sequenced part of the CDR3 DNA is TGTGCCTGGAGACCCACACCGGGACACCCTTCCAACGAA. The chain employs TRBV31 and TRBJ1-4; D might be TRBD1 (6 bases). The read falls 4 residues short of the CDR3 end, and the missing part is taken from the germline J gene. The V gene lost 3 bases and the J gene lost 1 base, with 18 bases spanning the gap. CDR3 size: 17 residues. Looked up from germline, CDR1 is GKSSPN and CDR2 is SITVG.

As regards this clone: All gene names here are mouse names. Read data end 4 residues before the CDR3 end; the end is taken from the germline J gene. This chain connects TRBV13-3 to TRBJ2-5, with a weak D call TRBD2 (5 bases). The CDR3 is 14 amino acids. Looked up from germline, CDR1 is NNHDY and CDR2 is SYVADS. V lost 2 bases and J lost 0, with 7 bases in between. Partial CDR3 DNA: TGTGCCAGCAGTGAGCTGGGAAACCAAGAC. This translates into CASSELGNQD. The complete CDR3 protein is CASSELGNQDTQYF.

Notes on this clone: Gene names refer to mouse genes. The CDR3 extends 4 residues past the end of the read, so its final part is completed from the germline J gene. Additional DNA sequences in this sample encode the identical CDR3. This chain uses TRBV14 with TRBJ2-1; TRBD2 is a possible D gene (6 bases). CDR3 length: 14 residues. Germline V lookup: CDR1 SGHDT, CDR2 FRDEAV. The ends were cut back, 2 bases at V and 3 bases at J, with 9 bases in the middle. The CDR3 DNA, read in part, is TGTGCCAGCAGTTTGGGGGGTGGCTATGCT. This translates into CASSLGGGYA. The whole CDR3 protein is CASSLGGGYAEQFF.

This clone came up many times. Germline and genes: mouse. Read coverage stops 4 residues before the CDR3 terminus; the germline J gene supplies the remainder. This sample also contains other DNA sequences that code for the same CDR3. The rearrangement joins TRBV13-3 to TRBJ2-7; TRBD2 agrees at 11 bases. The CDR3 runs 13 residues. The germline V gene has CDR1 NNHDY and CDR2 SYVADS. The CDR3 loop is CASKDWGGYEQYF. The DNA read from the CDR3 is TGTGCCAGCAAAGACTGGGGGGGGTAT.

This clone was detected many times. Gene names follow the mouse nomenclature. The read falls 4 residues short of the CDR3 end, and the missing part is taken from the germline J gene. The V gene is TRBV13-3, the J gene TRBJ1-2, with 7 bases aligning to TRBD1. With 5 bases clipped from V and 2 bases from J, the junction kept 6 bases outside the gene matches. The CDR3 spans 14 residues. CDR1 and CDR2 (germline): NNHDY, SYVADS. CDR3 bases read: TGTGCCAGCAGGGGACAGATCGGCAACTCC. Its translation: CASRGQIGNS. The whole CDR3 protein is CASRGQIGNSDYTF.

As regards this clone: Gene names and germline refer to mouse. The CDR3 goes on 4 residues after the read ends, and that part is filled in from the germline J gene. The chain has TRBV16 and TRBJ2-7; 10 positions match TRBD2. CDR3 size: 14 residues. Germline V gene lookup returns CDR1 SGHSA and CDR2 FRNQAP. CDR3 loop: CASSLPGGAYEQYF. The CDR3 DNA, read in part, is TGTGCAAGCAGCTTACCTGGGGGGGCTTAT.

This clone was observed a few times. All gene names here are mouse names. The CDR3 end falls 4 residues outside the read, so it is completed with the germline J gene. V usage is TRBV1 and J usage is TRBJ2-3; TRBD1 matches 9 bases. The CDR3 sequence is 17 residues long. Germline loops: CDR1 NSQYPW, CDR2 LRSPGD (reference sequence). Unmatched junction bases numbered 6, after V lost 2 bases and J lost 0 bases. This CDR3 reads CTCSAPGTGRSAETLYF. CDR3 DNA (partial): TGCACCTGCAGTGCACCCGGGACAGGGAGGAGTGCAGAA.

This clone was seen only a few times. Mouse names are used for the genes. With the read ending 4 residues before the CDR3 end, the germline J gene is used to fill in that end. The V call is TRBV19, the J call TRBJ1-4; tentatively, D is TRBD1 (6 bases). This CDR3 contains 16 residues. The V gene's germline CDR1 is FNHDT and CDR2 SITEND (reference sequence). Deletions cut 5 bases from V and 0 bases from J, with 14 bases between. CDR3 DNA (partial): TGTGCCAGCAGCTCGGGACAAAATCTTTCCAACGAA. It codes for CASSSGQNLSNE. The whole CDR3 is CASSSGQNLSNERLFF.

This clone was seen a handful of times. Here the gene names and germline are mouse. The observed sequence ends 4 residues before the CDR3 terminus, with the missing tail filled in from the germline J gene. V usage is TRBV1 and J usage is TRBJ2-4; tentative D call: TRBD2 (7 bases). The CDR3 contains 16 residues. CDR1 is NSQYPW, CDR2 LRSPGD, per germline (reference sequence). V was clipped by 0 bases and J by 3 bases, with 13 bases between them. This CDR3 is CTCSADGGQGQNTLYF. The DNA read from the CDR3 is TGCACCTGCAGTGCAGATGGGGGGCAGGGACAAAAC.